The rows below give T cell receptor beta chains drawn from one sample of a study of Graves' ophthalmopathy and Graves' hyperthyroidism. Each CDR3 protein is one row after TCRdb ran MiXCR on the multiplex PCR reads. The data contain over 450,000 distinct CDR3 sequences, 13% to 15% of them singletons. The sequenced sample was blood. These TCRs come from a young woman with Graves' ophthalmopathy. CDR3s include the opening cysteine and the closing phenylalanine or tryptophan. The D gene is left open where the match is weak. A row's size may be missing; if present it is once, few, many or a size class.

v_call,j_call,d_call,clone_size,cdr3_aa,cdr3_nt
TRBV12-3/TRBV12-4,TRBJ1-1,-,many,CASSFSEGRYTEAFF,TGTGCCAGCAGTTTCTCGGAGGGGCGGTACACTGAAGCTTTCTTT
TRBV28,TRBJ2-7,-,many,CASSEGGEDEQYF,TGTGCCAGCAGCGAGGGGGGGGAAGACGAGCAGTACTTC
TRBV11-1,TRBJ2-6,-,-,CASSHSAGILSGANVLTF,TGTGCCAGCAGCCACTCGGCGGGGATCCTCTCTGGGGCCAACGTCCTGACTTTC
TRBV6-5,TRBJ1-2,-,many,CASSYGGFYGYTF,TGTGCCAGCAGTTACGGAGGGTTCTATGGCTACACCTTC
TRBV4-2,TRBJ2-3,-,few,CASSASGTATDTQYF,TGTGCCAGCAGCGCAAGCGGGACAGCCACAGATACGCAGTATTTT
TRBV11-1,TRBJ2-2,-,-,CASSLAGGWNTGELFF,TGTGCCAGCAGCTTAGCAGGTGGATGGAACACCGGGGAGCTGTTTTTT
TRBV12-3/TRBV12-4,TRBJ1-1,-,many,CASSTGRAEAFF,TGTGCCAGCAGTACAGGGAGAGCTGAAGCTTTCTTT
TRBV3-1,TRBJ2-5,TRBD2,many,CASSQEVLAGTETQYF,TGTGCCAGCAGCCAAGAGGTTCTAGCGGGGACAGAGACCCAGTACTTC
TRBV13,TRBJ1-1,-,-,CASSFNGLNTEAFF,TGTGCCAGCAGCTTTAACGGATTGAACACTGAAGCTTTCTTT
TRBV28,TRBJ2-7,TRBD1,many,CASSLGQAMAYEQYF,TGTGCCAGCAGTCTCGGACAGGCCATGGCCTACGAGCAGTACTTC
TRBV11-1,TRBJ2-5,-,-,CASSLGRNRETQYF,TGTGCCAGCAGCCTCGGACGGAATCGGGAGACCCAGTACTTC
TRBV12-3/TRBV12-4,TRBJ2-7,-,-,CVSSFSRGGEQYF,TGTGTCAGCAGTTTTTCCAGGGGTGGCGAGCAGTACTTC
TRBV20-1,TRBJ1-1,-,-,CSQPFRDTEAFF,TGCAGTCAACCCTTTCGGGACACTGAAGCTTTCTTT
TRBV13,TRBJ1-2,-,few,CASSPGLPANDGYTF,TGTGCCAGCAGCCCGGGACTTCCGGCGAATGATGGCTACACCTTC
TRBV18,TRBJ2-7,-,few,CASSPVAGSGEQYF,TGTGCCAGCTCACCGGTGGCGGGGTCGGGGGAGCAGTACTTC
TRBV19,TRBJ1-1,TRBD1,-,CASSSAGGADTEAFF,TGTGCCAGTAGTTCCGCAGGGGGCGCGGACACTGAAGCTTTCTTT
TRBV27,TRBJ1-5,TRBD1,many,CASSMTGTGVSQPQHF,TGTGCCAGCAGTATGACCGGGACAGGGGTCAGTCAGCCCCAGCATTTT